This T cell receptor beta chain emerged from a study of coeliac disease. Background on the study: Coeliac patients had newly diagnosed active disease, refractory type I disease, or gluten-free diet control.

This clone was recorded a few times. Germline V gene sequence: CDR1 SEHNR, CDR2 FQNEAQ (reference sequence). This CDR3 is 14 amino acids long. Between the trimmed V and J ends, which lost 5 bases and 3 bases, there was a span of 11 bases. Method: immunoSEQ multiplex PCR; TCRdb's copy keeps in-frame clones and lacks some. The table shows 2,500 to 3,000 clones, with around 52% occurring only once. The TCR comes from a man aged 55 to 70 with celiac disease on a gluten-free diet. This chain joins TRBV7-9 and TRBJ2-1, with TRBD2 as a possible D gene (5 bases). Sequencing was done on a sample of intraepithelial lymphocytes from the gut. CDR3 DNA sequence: TGTGCCAGCAGCGCCGAGGGAATCTACAATGAGCAGTTCTTC. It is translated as CASSAEGIYNEQFF.